In its sample, the clone carrying this T cell receptor beta chain was seen once. The sample originates from a study of T cell clones after liver transplantation. Libraries were prepared by immunoSEQ multiplex PCR; TCRdb keeps only in-frame clonotypes and omits some of them. The profile shows about 50,000 clones, approximately 71% of them singletons. The CDR3 runs to 16 residues. V was clipped by 4 bases and J by 3 bases; unmatched bases: 5. Germline assignment: CDR1 SNHLY and CDR2 FYNNEI. The chain couples TRBV2 to TRBJ1-4; 10 bases are a match to TRBD1. This sample comprised CD4+ T cells from blood, obtained approximately 52 months after liver transplant. This clonotype originated in a human patient who received a liver transplant. Some T cells may be supplied by the graft donor. The CDR3: CASSVGQGPSNEKLFF. Written as DNA, the CDR3 is TGTGCCAGCAGTGTGGGACAGGGGCCATCTAATGAAAAACTGTTTTTT. The whole variable domain, remainder taken from reference TRBV2 and TRBJ1-4, is EPEVTQTPSHQVTQMGQEVILRCVPISNHLYFYWYRQILGQKVEFLVSFYNNEISEKSEIFDDQFSVERPDGSNFTLKIRSTKLEDSAMYFCASSVGQGPSNEKLFFGSGTQLSVL.